This T cell receptor (beta chain) was profiled in a study of response to subunit inactivated influenza vaccine. Study-wide points: A suggestion made by the authors is that each seasonal influenza vaccination recruits few new T cells.

CDR3 length equals 13 residues. Germline-derived CDR1 and CDR2 are KGHSH and LQKENI. Deletions cut 0 bases from V and 4 bases from J, with 7 bases between. At least ten counts were recorded for this clonotype. Its specificity is unknown. TCRdb fed the RT-PCR reads into MiXCR, producing one record per CDR3 protein. The table has 490,000 or so distinct CDR3 sequences, less than 8% seen once; the top ten hold approximately 12%. Source: PBMCs from blood, taken less than 30 months after vaccination. The receptor comes from a man between 45 and 75 years old who received an inactivated influenza vaccine. The rearrangement links TRBV18 to TRBJ2-7; D remains unclear. CDR3 DNA: TGTGCCAGCTCACCACCGCTAAGTTACGAGCAGTACTTC. Translating gives CASSPPLSYEQYF.